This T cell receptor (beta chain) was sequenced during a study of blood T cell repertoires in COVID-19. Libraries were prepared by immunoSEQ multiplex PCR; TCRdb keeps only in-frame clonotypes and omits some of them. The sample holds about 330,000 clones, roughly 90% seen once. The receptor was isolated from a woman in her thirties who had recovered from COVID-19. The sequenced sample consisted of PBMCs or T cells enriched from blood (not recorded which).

For the CDR3, the DNA is TGTGCCAGCACCAAGGGGGACAACAAAAACATTCAGTACTTC. Its protein product is CASTKGDNKNIQYF. This rearrangement joins TRBV7-9 to TRBJ2-4, with D possibly being TRBD1 (6 bases). There are 14 residues in the CDR3. Trimming cost V 7 bases and J 3 bases, with 13 bases left between them. Germline CDR1 and CDR2: SEHNR and FQNEAQ (reference sequence). The variable domain in full, completed from reference TRBV7-9 and TRBJ2-4, reads DTGVSQNPRHKITKRGQNVTFRCDPISEHNRLYWYRQTLGQGPEFLTYFQNEAQLEKSRLLSDRFSAERPKGSFSTLEIQRTEQGDSAMYLCASTKGDNKNIQYFGAGTRLSVL.